The 16 T cell receptor beta chains below were found in one sample sequenced in a study of technical replicates of blood from several donors. TCRdb keeps only in-frame clones here, not all; method: immunoSEQ multiplex PCR. The table lists around 79,000 clones, 85% to 95% of them singletons. The sequenced sample was T cells isolated from PBMCs. The receptors shown here come from a human donor in good health.

The chain uses TRBV7-9 and TRBJ2-3; D not resolved. The V gene's germline CDR1 is SEHNR and CDR2 FQNEAQ (reference sequence). Trimming shortened V by 6 bases and J by 5 bases, and 9 bases separated the two germline ends. CDR3 size: 12 residues. The CDR3 loop is CASSSPLDTQYF. In nucleotides, the CDR3 is TGTGCCAGCAGTTCCCCCCTAGATACGCAGTATTTT. Based on the CDR3 plus reference TRBV7-9 and TRBJ2-3, the full variable domain is DTGVSQNPRHKITKRGQNVTFRCDPISEHNRLYWYRQTLGQGPEFLTYFQNEAQLEKSRLLSDRFSAERPKGSFSTLEIQRTEQGDSAMYLCASSSPLDTQYFGPGTRLTVL.

The chain is built from TRBV18 and TRBJ2-4, with 8 bases matching TRBD1. Trimming cost V 3 bases and J 5 bases; bases outside gene matches: 3. Germline loops: CDR1 KGHSH, CDR2 LQKENI. The CDR3 sequence is 14 residues long. Here the CDR3 reads CASSPQDRENIQYF. CDR3 DNA sequence: TGTGCCAGCTCACCGCAGGACAGGGAAAACATTCAGTACTTC.

The chain has TRBV13 and TRBJ2-2; 10 bases line up with TRBD1. J lost 7 bases, V lost 5 bases, and 7 bases had no gene match. CDR1 is PRHDT, CDR2 FYEKMQ, per germline (reference sequence). This CDR3 spans 15 amino acids. CDR3 in amino acids: CASSTTGGEGGELFF. In nucleotides, the CDR3 is TGTGCCAGCAGCACGACAGGGGGCGAGGGCGGGGAGCTGTTTTTT.

V gene TRBV19 combines with J gene TRBJ2-1, with TRBD1 as a possible D gene (6 bases). Trimming pared 3 bases from V and 0 bases from J, leaving 18 bases between. Germline lookup yields CDR1 LNHDA and CDR2 SQIVND (reference sequence). The CDR3 has 18 amino acids. The CDR3 protein is CASSIRPLADSSYNEQFF. The CDR3 coding sequence is TGTGCCAGTAGTATTAGGCCCCTGGCGGACAGCTCCTACAATGAGCAGTTCTTC.

The chain carries TRBV29-1 and TRBJ2-1, with 9 bases matching TRBD2. Germline V gene lookup returns CDR1 SQVTM and CDR2 ANQGSEA. The J segment lost 4 bases and the V segment lost 4 bases, leaving 5 bases of the junction unmatched. This CDR3 spans 14 amino acids. The CDR3 DNA reads TGCAGCGTTGCGGGACTAGCAGTATACAATGAGCAGTTCTTC. Amino acids: CSVAGLAVYNEQFF.

This CDR3 reads CASGLGRVDEQFF. The CDR3 bases are TGTGCTAGTGGTTTGGGTCGGGTCGATGAGCAGTTCTTC. The genes are TRBV12-5 and TRBJ2-1; no clear D gene. Between the trimmed V and J ends, which lost 1 base and 8 bases, there was a span of 9 bases. Germline V gene data show CDR1 as LGHNT and CDR2 as FRNRAP. The CDR3 has 13 amino acids.

The chain combines TRBV5-1 with TRBJ2-7; possibly TRBD2 for D (5 bases). V was shortened by 0 bases and J by 6 bases, with 10 bases between the two germline ends. The CDR3 totals 13 residues. Germline V gives CDR1 SGHRS, CDR2 YFSETQ. The CDR3 sequence: CASSLDIAGEQYF. CDR3 sequence (DNA): TGCGCCAGCAGCTTGGACATCGCGGGCGAGCAGTACTTC.

The V gene is TRBV5-4, the J gene TRBJ1-1; TRBD1 might be the D (6 bases). Trimming stripped 1 base from V and 3 bases from J, with 7 bases between. CDR3 size: 13 residues. Per the germline V gene, CDR1 is SGHNT and CDR2 is YYREEE (reference sequence). The CDR3 region has the DNA TGTGCCAGCAGCTTGCACAGGGACACTGAAGCTTTCTTT. Amino acid sequence: CASSLHRDTEAFF.

The chain is built from TRBV2 and TRBJ1-5, with TRBD1 identical over 7 bases. Germline assignment: CDR1 SNHLY and CDR2 FYNNEI. V dropped 11 bases and J dropped 5; count of bases not matched to a gene: 12. The CDR3 spans 14 residues. CDR3: CASQPDRHYQPQHF. DNA of the CDR3: TGTGCCTCGCAGCCGGACAGGCATTATCAGCCCCAGCATTTT.

The chain joins TRBV4-1 to TRBJ2-1; TRBD1 is a possible D gene (5 bases). The CDR3 spans 13 residues. In germline, CDR1 is MGHRA, CDR2 YSYEKL. The germline V and J ends were trimmed by 5 bases and 4 bases, with 9 bases remaining between them. CDR3 region: CASSFDRYNEQFF. For the CDR3, the DNA is TGCGCCAGCAGCTTCGACAGATACAATGAGCAGTTCTTC.

The J gene is TRBJ2-5, the V gene TRBV5-1, with D maybe TRBD2 (5 bases). The CDR3 consists of 14 residues. Germline V gene sequence: CDR1 SGHRS, CDR2 YFSETQ. The V and J ends lost 4 bases and 2 bases respectively, with 12 bases between them. The CDR3 here is CASSMGGSQETQYF. CDR3 DNA: TGCGCCAGCAGCATGGGCGGGTCTCAAGAGACCCAGTACTTC.

This chain uses TRBV11-2 with TRBJ1-4; D is undetermined. Trimming took 5 bases from V and 8 from J, leaving 9 bases between them. The germline gives CDR1 SGHAT, CDR2 FQNNGV. The CDR3 covers 12 residues. The CDR3 DNA sequence: TGTGCCAGCAGCGCGGCCCTAGAAAAACTGTTTTTT. Protein: CASSAALEKLFF. Variable domain in full (rest from reference TRBV11-2 and TRBJ1-4): EAGVAQSPRYKIIEKRQSVAFWCNPISGHATLYWYQQILGQGPKLLIQFQNNGVVDDSQLPKDRFSAERLKGVDSTLKIQPAKLEDSAVYLCASSAALEKLFFGSGTQLSVL.

This clone was counted once. V is TRBV5-4 and J is TRBJ1-1, with D unclear. The CDR3 is 14 residues long. CDR1 is SGHNT and CDR2 is YYREEE in the germline V gene (reference sequence). V was trimmed by 0 bases and J by 2 bases, leaving 8 bases between them. Here the CDR3 reads CASSLGQANTEAFF. Written as DNA, the CDR3 is TGTGCCAGCAGCTTGGGGCAGGCAAACACTGAAGCTTTCTTT.

The chain is built from TRBV7-6 and TRBJ2-2, with TRBD2 as a possible D gene (6 bases). Germline CDR1 is SGHVS and CDR2 is FNYEAQ. Trimming stripped 8 bases from V and 4 bases from J, with 17 bases between. The CDR3 length is 15 residues. The CDR3: CASVLGFGSTGELFF. The CDR3 DNA follows: TGTGCCAGCGTTCTTGGTTTCGGGAGCACCGGGGAGCTGTTTTTT.

The chain combines TRBV28 with TRBJ1-2; D might be TRBD1 (6 bases). The V gene's germline CDR1 is MDHEN and CDR2 SYDVKM. The CDR3 is 15 amino acids. V gave up 8 bases and J gave up 5 bases, with 21 bases separating them. CDR3 coding DNA: TGTGCCAGCCGGGGCGGGGGGCGCCCGTCGTATGGCTACACCTTC. Its translation: CASRGGGRPSYGYTF.

This clone was detected only a few times. Here the CDR3 DNA reads TGCAGTGCTTGGCCTCAGCCCCAGCATTTT. It translates to CSAWPQPQHF. The chain links TRBV20-1 to TRBJ1-5; D gene ambiguous. V was trimmed by 5 bases and J by 6 bases, leaving 5 bases between them. The germline V gene encodes CDR1 DFQATT and CDR2 SNEGSKA (reference sequence). This CDR3 contains 10 residues.